The 16 T cell receptor beta chains presented below share a single source sample, sequenced in a study of blood T cells in healthy people across ages. Next came a second PCR, run for about 7 to 12 cycles, which used a sample-barcoded 5' primer along with a J-beta primer mix. Each CDR3 protein gets one entry after TCRdb re-called the 5' RACE reads with MiXCR. The profile shows some 1,000,000 distinct CDR3 sequences, less than 25% of them singletons. This sample also appeared in a second study, on T cells of mothers and their children.

The sequenced sample consisted of blood. The source of these receptors is a girl aged 2 to 10 in good health.

This clonotype turned up a few times. The chain uses TRBV29-1 and TRBJ1-4; TRBD1 matches 8 bases. Germline CDR1 reads SQVTM; CDR2 reads ANQGSEA. After removal of 7 bases from V and 6 bases from J, the junction contained 4 bases not matched to a gene. The CDR3 sequence is 12 residues long. The CDR3 DNA reads TGCAGCGGGAAGGGACAGGATGAAAAACTGTTTTTT. This gives the protein CSGKGQDEKLFF.

This clonotype was seen more than once but under ten times. The V gene is TRBV4-1, the J gene TRBJ1-4; D is uncertain. The CDR3 has 14 residues. Germline loops: CDR1 MGHRA, CDR2 YSYEKL. V was trimmed by 1 base and J by 4 bases, leaving 7 bases between them. The CDR3 is CASSQVGVNEKLFF. The DNA for the CDR3 is TGCGCCAGCAGCCAAGTAGGAGTTAATGAAAAACTGTTTTTT.

This clonotype was counted a few times. The V gene is TRBV29-1, the J gene TRBJ2-5; D remains ambiguous. Per germline, CDR1 SQVTM and CDR2 ANQGSEA. V dropped 0 bases and J dropped 3 bases, with 8 bases sitting between them. CDR3 length: 13 amino acids. Written as DNA, the CDR3 is TGCAGCGTTGAAGATCGGCCCGAAGAGACCCAGTACTTC. Protein sequence: CSVEDRPEETQYF.

The DNA of the CDR3 is TGTGCCAGCAGCTTAATTCAGGGGGAGACCTACGAGCAGTACTTC. This codes for CASSLIQGETYEQYF. This chain links TRBV7-6 with TRBJ2-7, with 7 nucleotides matching TRBD1. The germline CDR1 and CDR2 sequences are SGHVS and FNYEAQ. The J segment lost 2 bases and the V segment lost 2 bases, leaving 6 bases of the junction unmatched. CDR3 length equals 15 residues.

The V call is TRBV20-1, the J call TRBJ1-4; D may be TRBD1 (5 bases). The CDR3 is made up of 16 amino acids. V shed 3 bases and J shed 4 bases, with 18 bases lying between them. From germline, CDR1 is DFQATT and CDR2 SNEGSKA (reference sequence). The CDR3: CSASPRQPGGNEKLFF. The CDR3 DNA reads TGCAGTGCTAGCCCCCGACAGCCTGGGGGTAATGAAAAACTGTTTTTT.

This clonotype was counted a few times. This sequence joins TRBV18 and TRBJ2-4; TRBD1 matches at 12 bases. The CDR3 is 16 residues long. Germline assignment: CDR1 KGHSH and CDR2 LQKENI. The J segment lost 9 bases and the V segment lost 2 bases, leaving 8 bases of the junction unmatched. CDR3 coding DNA: TGTGCCAGCTCACCAGAGGGGACAGGGGGCCAACGCATTCAGTACTTC. Translated: CASSPEGTGGQRIQYF.

This rearrangement joins TRBV15 to TRBJ1-4, with a possible D match to TRBD1 (6 bases). Germline V gives CDR1 LNHNV, CDR2 YYDKDF (reference sequence). Trimming cost V 5 bases and J 6 bases, with 19 bases left between them. The CDR3 contains 16 residues. The CDR3, as DNA: TGTGCCACCAGCGGCTACTCAGGGGCCGAACATGAAAAACTGTTTTTT. This translates into CATSGYSGAEHEKLFF. Full variable domain (outside the CDR3, taken from reference TRBV15 and TRBJ1-4): DAMVIQNPRYQVTQFGKPVTLSCSQTLNHNVMYWYQQKSSQAPKLLFHYYDKDFNNEADTPDNFQSRRPNTSFCFLDIRSPGLGDTAMYLCATSGYSGAEHEKLFFGSGTQLSVL.

Here the CDR3 DNA reads TGCAGTGCTACCCGGACAGGGGGTGCCTACGAGCAGTACTTC. Residues: CSATRTGGAYEQYF. V is TRBV20-1 and J is TRBJ2-5; 10 bases fit TRBD1. The J call is in doubt because the DNA end fits TRBJ2-7 better. CDR3 length: 14 residues. The germline CDR1 and CDR2 sequences are DFQATT and SNEGSKA (reference sequence).

The chain links TRBV3-1 to TRBJ2-7; D tentatively fits TRBD1 or TRBD2 (5 bases each). This CDR3 contains 15 residues. Trimming pared 4 bases from V and 7 bases from J, leaving 20 bases between. CDR1 is LGHDT, CDR2 YNNKEL, per germline (reference sequence). CDR3 in DNA: TGTGCCAGCAGCCTGTTCCGGGACCCGGTCGGGGAGCAGTACTTC. As protein: CASSLFRDPVGEQYF.

The chain employs TRBV19 and TRBJ2-1; 8 bases are a match to TRBD1. The CDR3 spans 15 residues. V lost 4 bases to trimming and J lost 1 base; unmatched junction nucleotides: 3. CDR1 is LNHDA and CDR2 is SQIVND in the germline V gene (reference sequence). CDR3 nucleotides: TGTGCCAGTAGTAACAGGGGGTGGTCCTACAATGAGCAGTTCTTC. Amino acids: CASSNRGWSYNEQFF. Full variable domain (missing parts from reference TRBV19 and TRBJ2-1): DGGITQSPKYLFRKEGQNVTLSCEQNLNHDAMYWYRQDPGQGLRLIYYSQIVNDFQKGDIAEGYSVSREKKESFPLTVTSAQKNPTAFYLCASSNRGWSYNEQFFGPGTRLTVL.

This clonotype was seen only once. The chain couples TRBV2 to TRBJ2-5; perhaps TRBD2 as D (5 bases). CDR3 length: 15 residues. Between the trimmed V and J ends, which lost 5 bases and 5 bases, there was a span of 18 bases. Germline CDR1 is SNHLY and CDR2 is FYNNEI. DNA for the CDR3: TGTGCCAGCAGTACCCCTAGCCCCGGTGGGGAGACCCAGTACTTC. This sequence encodes CASSTPSPGGETQYF. Full variable domain (remainder filled in from reference TRBV2 and TRBJ2-5): EPEVTQTPSHQVTQMGQEVILRCVPISNHLYFYWYRQILGQKVEFLVSFYNNEISEKSEIFDDQFSVERPDGSNFTLKIRSTKLEDSAMYFCASSTPSPGGETQYFGPGTRLLVL.

This chain connects TRBV6-4 to TRBJ2-1; TRBD2 matches at 9 bases. The CDR3 runs to 14 residues. The germline gives CDR1 MRHNA, CDR2 SNTAGT. V was pared by 3 bases and J by 10 bases, with 7 bases of the junction left unmatched. The CDR3 bases are TGTGCCAGCAGTGAACGCCTAGCGGGATACGAGCAGTTCTTC. Its translation: CASSERLAGYEQFF.

The chain carries TRBV4-2 and TRBJ2-3; D tentatively fits TRBD1 or TRBD2 (5 bases each). This CDR3 comprises 16 residues. Trimming removed 0 bases at V and 5 bases at J, with 15 bases between. Germline assignment: CDR1 LGHNA and CDR2 YNFKEQ. The CDR3 DNA follows: TGTGCCAGCAGCCAAGATTGGGACGGCGCAGGAGATACGCAGTATTTT. Translation gives CASSQDWDGAGDTQYF.

This clonotype is a singleton in its sample. The rearrangement joins TRBV7-2 to TRBJ2-3, with TRBD2 matching 8 bases. With V trimmed by 1 base and J by 3 bases, 9 bases remained unmatched. Germline V gene sequence: CDR1 SGHTA, CDR2 FQGNSA. CDR3 length equals 17 residues. This CDR3 is CASSLGDLAGFTDTQYF. CDR3 DNA sequence: TGTGCCAGCAGCTTAGGGGACCTAGCGGGTTTTACAGATACGCAGTATTTT.

This clonotype was recorded a few times. The chain uses TRBV4-3 and TRBJ2-3; tentative D call: TRBD2 (6 bases). V shed 0 bases and J shed 3 bases, with 13 bases lying between them. The CDR3 consists of 16 residues. Germline CDR1 LGHNA, CDR2 YSLEER. This CDR3 reads CASSQDGPRGTDTQYF. The CDR3 coding sequence is TGCGCCAGCAGCCAAGATGGTCCCCGGGGGACAGATACGCAGTATTTT.

This clonotype was seen more than once but under ten times. This chain uses TRBV24-1 with TRBJ2-5; 11 bases align to TRBD2. Germline V gene sequence: CDR1 KGHDR, CDR2 SFDVKD. V was pared by 7 bases and J by 4 bases, with 1 base of the junction left unmatched. The CDR3 has 13 residues. The CDR3 sequence: CATRTSGTETQYF. CDR3 in DNA: TGTGCCACCAGGACTAGCGGGACAGAGACCCAGTACTTC.